In this sample, the clone carrying this T cell receptor beta chain turned up many times. CDR1 is SGHRS and CDR2 is YFSETQ in the germline V gene. V lost 4 bases, J lost 8 bases, and 18 bases lay in between. This CDR3 region has 14 residues. This entry is derived from a study of T-cell reconstitution after alpha-beta-depleted transplantation in children. Preparation of the TCRbeta library involved a method that used unique molecular identifiers. TCRdb analysed the PCR reads with MiXCR anew, one entry per CDR3 protein. The data hold 300,000 to 400,000 distinct CDR3 sequences, with about 16% observed a single time.

Sequencing used PBMCs, mostly from graft donor cells, obtained 360 days after TCRalphabeta/CD19-depleted stem cell transplant. V is TRBV5-1 and J is TRBJ1-2; the D is unclear. This TCR was recovered from a male patient aged 2 to 9 who had a stem cell transplant for acute lymphoblastic leukemia, so the T cells may come from the graft donor. CDR3: CASSPDVQTGGYTF. CDR3 in DNA: TGCGCCAGCAGCCCAGATGTACAGACGGGGGGCTACACCTTC.